A single sample gave rise to the 22 T cell receptor beta chains below, sequenced in a study of read filtering for tumor transcriptome and immune sequencing. The library was built from about 400 ng RNA with molecular barcoded adaptors for alpha/delta and beta/gamma chains. TCRdb reprocessed the reads with MiXCR, giving one entry per CDR3 protein. The table records some 22,000 distinct CDR3 sequences, around 15% of them present only once. Sequenced input: a population of CD138-negative cells sorted from bone marrow. These receptors originate from a donor at least 40 years old with multiple myeloma.

This clonotype was seen ten or more times. This rearrangement joins TRBV18 to TRBJ1-1; 7 positions agree with TRBD1. The CDR3 extends over 14 amino acids. V dropped 3 bases and J dropped 3; count of bases not matched to a gene: 4. CDR1 and CDR2 from the germline V gene are KGHSH and LQKENI. As DNA, the CDR3 is TGTGCCAGCTCACCTCGACAGGGTTACACTGAAGCTTTCTTT. Translation: CASSPRQGYTEAFF.

This chain uses TRBV23-1 with TRBJ2-4; 8 bases line up with TRBD1. TRBV23-1 is reported as an ORF; its role is uncertain. The CDR3 runs 14 residues. V lost 4 bases, J lost 9 bases, and 8 bases stayed unmatched. DNA of the CDR3: TGCGCCAGCAGTCCCCGGACAGGGCCCTCCATTCAGTACTTC. It yields the protein CASSPRTGPSIQYF.

Ten or more counts support this clonotype. The chain combines TRBV7-9 with TRBJ2-1; 8 nucleotides agree with TRBD2. The germline CDR1 and CDR2 sequences are SEHNR and FQNEAQ (reference sequence). With V trimmed by 2 bases and J by 0 bases, 6 bases remained unmatched. The CDR3 runs 17 residues. CDR3 loop: CASSLLAGRSSYNEQFF. The CDR3 DNA reads TGTGCCAGCAGCTTACTAGCGGGTCGTAGCTCCTACAATGAGCAGTTCTTC. Filled out from reference TRBV7-9 and TRBJ2-1, the complete variable domain reads DTGVSQNPRHKITKRGQNVTFRCDPISEHNRLYWYRQTLGQGPEFLTYFQNEAQLEKSRLLSDRFSAERPKGSFSTLEIQRTEQGDSAMYLCASSLLAGRSSYNEQFFGPGTRLTVL.

This clonotype was detected ten times or more. The gene calls are TRBV28 and TRBJ1-1; D is ambiguous. Germline CDR1 reads MDHEN; CDR2 reads SYDVKM. CDR3 length equals 15 residues. V lost 3 bases and J lost 3, with 14 bases in between. CDR3 protein: CASSFNPLKDTEAFF. CDR3 coding DNA: TGTGCCAGCAGTTTCAACCCCCTGAAGGACACTGAAGCTTTCTTT.

In this sample, this clonotype turned up many times. The chain recombines TRBV7-9 with TRBJ2-2; no firm D call. CDR1 and CDR2 (germline): SEHNR, FQNEAQ (reference sequence). CDR3 length: 13 residues. Trimming stripped 5 bases from V and 3 bases from J, with 7 bases between. CDR3 bases: TGTGCCAGCAGCCCTCAGGACACCGGGGAGCTGTTTTTT. Translating gives CASSPQDTGELFF.

This clonotype was picked up many times. The CDR3 DNA reads as TGTGCCAGCAGCCTAGATGTGTCCCGGGGTGAGCAGTTCTTC. Its protein product is CASSLDVSRGEQFF. This sequence joins TRBV7-3 and TRBJ2-1, with D possibly being TRBD2 (5 bases). V gave up 5 bases and J gave up 9 bases, with 17 bases separating them. CDR3 length: 14 amino acids. Germline V CDR1 and CDR2: SGHTA, FQGTGA.

Of note for this clonotype: The junction departs from germline at one end; a sequencing error may be responsible. V and J are TRBV2 and TRBJ2-1; weak D call: TRBD2 (6 bases). Germline V CDR1 and CDR2: SNHLY, FYNNEI. The CDR3 extends over 15 amino acids. The chain's CDR3 is CGSSGRLASVMEKFF. The DNA of the CDR3 is TGTGGCAGCAGTGGTCGGCTAGCGTCAGTCATGGAGAAGTTCTTC.

This clonotype was found many times. The chain carries TRBV20-1 and TRBJ2-1, with 9 nucleotides matching TRBD2. Germline assignment: CDR1 DFQATT and CDR2 SNEGSKA (reference sequence). The CDR3 sequence is 14 residues long. V lost 2 bases and J lost 8; bases outside the gene matches: 7. CDR3 sequence (DNA): TGCAGTGCTAGACGGGGCGTAGCGGGAGATGAGCAGTTCTTC. Translating it yields CSARRGVAGDEQFF.

This clonotype occurred many times. The chain joins TRBV2 to TRBJ2-2, with D tentatively TRBD2 (7 bases). The germline V gene has CDR1 SNHLY and CDR2 FYNNEI. V dropped 4 bases and J dropped 7 bases, with 16 bases sitting between them. The CDR3 is made up of 15 amino acids. The CDR3 loop reads CASSGQGTTIGELFF. The CDR3 DNA follows: TGTGCCAGCAGTGGCCAGGGGACTACCATCGGGGAGCTGTTTTTT.

This clonotype showed up many times. This chain links TRBV20-1 with TRBJ2-7; 13 nucleotides line up with TRBD2. This CDR3 has 12 amino acids. The germline CDR1 and CDR2 sequences are DFQATT and SNEGSKA (reference sequence). V lost 6 bases, J lost 7 bases, and 3 bases stayed unmatched. The CDR3 reads CSAWGLAGEQYF. CDR3 nucleotides: TGCAGTGCCTGGGGACTAGCGGGAGAGCAGTACTTC.

About this clonotype itself: One end of the junction is discordant with germline, which a read error may explain. The chain carries TRBV6-5 and TRBJ1-3; D is uncertain. The germline V gene encodes CDR1 MNHEY and CDR2 SVGAGI. The CDR3 spans 12 residues. CDR3: CASSYNGNPIYF. The CDR3 DNA reads as TGTGCCAGCAGTTATAATGGAAACCCCATATATTTT.

The CDR3 nucleotides are TGTGCCGGCGGGGCTAACAGCGTTCCCCAGCATTTT. Translated, it gives CAGGANSVPQHF. The rearrangement joins TRBV6-1 to TRBJ1-5; possible D gene TRBD1, 5 bases. The CDR3 is 12 amino acids. Trimming left V 11 bases short and J 10 bases short, with 18 bases between. Germline loops: CDR1 MNHNS, CDR2 SASEGT.

This clonotype appeared many times. V and J are TRBV7-2 and TRBJ2-3; D gene ambiguous. The CDR3 totals 13 residues. The V end lost 3 bases, the J end lost 6 bases, and 10 bases lay between the germline ends. Germline V CDR1 and CDR2: SGHTA, FQGNSA. CDR3 sequence: CASSFLRMDTQYF. CDR3 sequence (DNA): TGTGCCAGCAGCTTCCTGAGGATGGATACGCAGTATTTT.

This clonotype has only a few counts. The genes are TRBV5-1 and TRBJ1-3, with a tentative D call TRBD1 (5 bases). The CDR3 length is 16 residues. V was shortened by 4 bases and J by 0 bases, with 14 bases between the two germline ends. In germline, CDR1 is SGHRS, CDR2 YFSETQ. The CDR3 DNA sequence: TGCGCCAGCAGCCCCTCGGACACTTACTCTGGAAACACCATATATTTT. Translated, it gives CASSPSDTYSGNTIYF.

Points on this clonotype: With a far larger clone one base away, a read error is the likely cause. V usage is TRBV7-2 and J usage is TRBJ2-3; 7 positions agree with TRBD2. The CDR3 has 16 amino acids. CDR1 is SGHTA and CDR2 is FQGNSA in the germline V gene. CDR3 DNA: TGTGCCGGCAGTAATCTCGGGCGGGAGAGCGCAGATACGCAGTATTTT. It translates to CAGSNLGRESADTQYF.

The chain is built from TRBV5-1 and TRBJ2-7, with D possibly matching TRBD1 (6 bases). Trimming left V 2 bases short and J 0 bases short, with 6 bases between. Germline-derived CDR1 and CDR2 are SGHRS and YFSETQ. This CDR3 spans 13 amino acids. This chain's CDR3 is CASSLQGSYEQYF. In DNA, the CDR3 is TGCGCCAGCAGCTTACAGGGCTCCTACGAGCAGTACTTC.

The table lists this clonotype with a count of one. A read error is the likely source, as a far larger clone sits one nucleotide away. The chain employs TRBV4-1 and TRBJ2-3; TRBD2 is a possible D gene (5 bases). Judging by the DNA end, TRBJ2-4 fits better; the J call may be wrong. Germline values: CDR1 MGHRA, CDR2 YSYEKL. The CDR3 runs to 17 residues. The CDR3 coding sequence is TGCGCCAGCAGCGCGCGACTCCAGGAGGCGAGGCAAAACGTTCAGTACTTC. It translates to CASSARLQEARQNVQYF.

This clonotype showed up many times. The V and J genes are TRBV29-1 and TRBJ2-5; 10 positions agree with TRBD2. Trimming at V came to 2 bases and at J to 0 bases, leaving 6 bases not matched to a gene. This CDR3 has 16 residues. The germline V gene encodes CDR1 SQVTM and CDR2 ANQGSEA. The CDR3 region has the DNA TGCAGCGTTGAACCCGGGACTAGCGCGTACCAAGAGACCCAGTACTTC. Translating it yields CSVEPGTSAYQETQYF.

The rearrangement uses TRBV2 and TRBJ2-7, with D possibly being TRBD1 (6 bases). V was cut by 8 bases and J by 4 bases, with 12 bases left in between. The V gene's germline CDR1 is SNHLY and CDR2 FYNNEI. This CDR3 spans 12 amino acids. Here the CDR3 DNA reads TGTGCCAGCGGCCTGGGGGCGTACGAGCAGTACTTC. Amino acids: CASGLGAYEQYF.

This clonotype occurred many times. The chain has TRBV27 and TRBJ2-3, with TRBD2 matching 11 bases. Trimming took 5 bases from V and 2 from J; bases not matched to a gene: 9. Germline loops: CDR1 MNHEY, CDR2 SMNVEV (reference sequence). This CDR3 region has 17 residues. The CDR3 sequence is CASSPLAGEPNTDTQYF. The DNA of the CDR3 is TGTGCCAGCAGTCCACTAGCGGGAGAGCCTAACACAGATACGCAGTATTTT.

In this sample, this clonotype turned up many times. The rearrangement links TRBV7-8 to TRBJ2-3; D might be TRBD2 (6 bases). The CDR3 sequence is 16 residues long. Trimming removed 1 base at V and 1 base at J, with 12 bases between. Germline-derived CDR1 and CDR2 are SGHVS and FQNEAQ. In DNA, the CDR3 is TGTGCCAGCAGCTTAGACATTGCGGGACGCACAGATACGCAGTATTTT. As protein: CASSLDIAGRTDTQYF.

This clonotype has a count of ten or more. The chain uses TRBV5-8 and TRBJ2-1; D uncertain. Germline lookup yields CDR1 SGHTS and CDR2 YDEGEE. V lost 7 bases and J 9 bases, leaving 26 bases between the germline ends. The CDR3 length is 16 residues. The CDR3: CASQSDPDGAGVEQFF. For the CDR3, the DNA is TGTGCCAGCCAGTCCGACCCGGACGGCGCTGGGGTTGAGCAGTTCTTC. Complete variable domain (other parts from reference TRBV5-8 and TRBJ2-1): EAGVTQSPTHLIKTRGQQATLRCSPISGHTSVYWYQQALGLGLQFLLWYDEGEERNRGNFPPRFSGRQFPNYSSELNVNALELEDSALYLCASQSDPDGAGVEQFFGPGTRLTVL.